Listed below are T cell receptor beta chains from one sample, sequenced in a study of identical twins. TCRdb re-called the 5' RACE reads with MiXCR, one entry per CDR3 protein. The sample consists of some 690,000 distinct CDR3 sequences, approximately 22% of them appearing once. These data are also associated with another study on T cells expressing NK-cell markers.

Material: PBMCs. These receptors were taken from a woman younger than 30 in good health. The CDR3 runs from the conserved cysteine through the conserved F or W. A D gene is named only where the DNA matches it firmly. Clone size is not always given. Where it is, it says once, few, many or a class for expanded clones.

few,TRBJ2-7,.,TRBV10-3,CAISRDEEGEQYF,TGTGCCATCAGTCGGGACGAGGAAGGGGAGCAGTACTTC
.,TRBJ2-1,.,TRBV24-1,CATSDLHTGEQFF,TGTGCCACCAGTGATTTGCATACGGGTGAGCAGTTCTTC
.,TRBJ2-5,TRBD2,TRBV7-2,CASSPGTRQSQTQYF,TGTGCCAGCAGTCCCGGGACTAGGCAGTCACAGACCCAGTACTTC
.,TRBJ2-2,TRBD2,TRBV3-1,CASSQLAGRTGELFF,TGTGCCAGCAGCCAACTAGCGGGACGTACCGGGGAGCTGTTTTTT
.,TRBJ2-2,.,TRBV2,CASTGQSTGELFF,TGTGCCAGCACCGGACAGTCCACCGGGGAGCTGTTTTTT
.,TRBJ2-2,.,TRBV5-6,CASSPMTIPGELFF,TGTGCCAGCAGTCCTATGACGATCCCCGGGGAGCTGTTTTTT
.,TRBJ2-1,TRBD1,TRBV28,CATDRVRGNEQFF,TGTGCCACGGACAGGGTTCGGGGCAATGAGCAGTTCTTC
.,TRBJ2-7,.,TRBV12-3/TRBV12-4,CASRAIGGPREQYF,TGTGCCAGCAGGGCCATCGGTGGACCTCGCGAGCAGTACTTC
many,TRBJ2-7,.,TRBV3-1,CASSQAAFSAPNF,TGTGCCAGCAGCCAAGCGGCCTTCTCAGCTCCGAACTTC
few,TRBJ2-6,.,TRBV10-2,CASSDAGNVLTF,TGCGCCAGCAGTGATGCTGGCAACGTCCTGACTTTC
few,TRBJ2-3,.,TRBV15,CATSFPRGADPGKAQYF,TGTGCCACCAGCTTTCCAAGGGGGGCGGACCCCGGGAAGGCGCAGTATTTT
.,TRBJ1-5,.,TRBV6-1,CASSPQGTSNQPQHF,TGTGCCAGCAGTCCGCAGGGTACGAGCAATCAGCCCCAGCATTTT
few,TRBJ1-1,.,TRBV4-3,CASSQARDGNTEAFF,TGCGCCAGCAGCCAGGCTCGGGACGGGAACACTGAAGCTTTCTTT
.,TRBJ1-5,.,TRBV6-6,CAGREGPHQPQHF,TGTGCCGGCAGGGAAGGGCCCCATCAGCCCCAGCATTTT
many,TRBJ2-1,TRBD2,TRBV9,CASSFPLTSGTNEQFF,TGTGCCAGCAGCTTCCCCCTGACTAGCGGGACGAATGAGCAGTTCTTC
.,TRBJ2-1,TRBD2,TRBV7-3,CASSGRAGGRHYNEQFF,TGTGCCAGCAGCGGAAGGGCGGGGGGAAGGCACTACAATGAGCAGTTCTTC
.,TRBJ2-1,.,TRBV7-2,CASTPGAEPSENEQFF,TGTGCCAGCACCCCTGGAGCGGAGCCTAGCGAAAATGAGCAGTTCTTC
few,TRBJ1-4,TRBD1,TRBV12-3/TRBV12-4,CASSYDRAGRGEKLFF,TGTGCCAGCAGTTACGACAGGGCGGGGAGAGGTGAAAAACTGTTTTTT
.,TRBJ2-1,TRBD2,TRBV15,CATSRAGTRGNEQFF,TGTGCCACCAGCAGAGCCGGGACTAGGGGGAATGAGCAGTTCTTC
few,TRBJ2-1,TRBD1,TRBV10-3,CAISEKDRVQFF,TGTGCCATCAGTGAGAAGGACAGGGTACAGTTCTTC
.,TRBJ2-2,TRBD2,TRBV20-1,CSAPRGGHTGELFF,TGCAGTGCTCCTCGCGGGGGGCACACCGGGGAGCTGTTTTTT
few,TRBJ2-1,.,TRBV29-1,CSVSGYRGPSDEQFF,TGCAGCGTTTCAGGATATAGGGGACCTTCCGATGAGCAGTTCTTC
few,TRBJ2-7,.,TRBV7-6,CASSLTCEQYF,TGTGCCAGCAGCTTAACTTGCGAGCAGTACTTC
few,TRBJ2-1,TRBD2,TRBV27,CASSPRASGRGLENEQFF,TGTGCCAGCAGCCCCAGGGCTAGCGGGAGAGGGTTAGAAAATGAGCAGTTCTTC
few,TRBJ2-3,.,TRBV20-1,CSARGDPTDTQYF,TGCAGTGCTAGAGGGGATCCCACAGATACGCAGTATTTT
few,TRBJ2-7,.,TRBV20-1,CSASMGPRSYEQYF,TGCAGTGCTAGTATGGGGCCCCGCTCCTACGAGCAGTACTTC
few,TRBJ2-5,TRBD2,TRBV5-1,CASSLVSGGETQYF,TGCGCCAGCAGCTTGGTTTCGGGAGGGGAGACCCAGTACTTC
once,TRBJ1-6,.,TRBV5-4,CASSLRDIRTPLHF,TGTGCCAGCAGCTTGCGGGACATCAGGACACCCCTCCACTTT
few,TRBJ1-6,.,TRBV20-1,CSAREGGHSPLHF,TGCAGTGCTAGAGAAGGGGGGCATTCACCCCTCCACTTT
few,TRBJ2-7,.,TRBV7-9,CASSSPGEGGEQYF,TGTGCCAGCAGCTCACCGGGGGAGGGGGGCGAGCAGTACTTC
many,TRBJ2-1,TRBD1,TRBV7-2,CASSPPGQVNSEQFF,TGTGCCAGCAGCCCCCCGGGACAGGTTAATAGTGAGCAGTTCTTC
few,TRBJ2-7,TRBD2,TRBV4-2,CASSQGGTSGLDEQYF,TGTGCCAGCAGCCAGGGGGGGACTAGCGGGTTAGACGAGCAGTACTTC
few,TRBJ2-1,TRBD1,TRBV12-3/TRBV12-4,CASSLAQGVNEQFF,TGTGCCAGCAGCCTAGCTCAGGGGGTCAATGAGCAGTTCTTC
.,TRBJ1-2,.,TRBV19,CASAAGSTYFYGYTF,TGTGCCAGTGCGGCGGGGTCCACCTATTTCTATGGCTACACCTTC
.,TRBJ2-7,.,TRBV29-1,CSGGTSYEQYF,TGCAGCGGCGGGACCTCCTACGAGCAGTACTTC
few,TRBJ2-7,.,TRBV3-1,CASSQGGFVEQYF,TGTGCCAGCAGCCAGGGGGGTTTCGTCGAGCAGTACTTC
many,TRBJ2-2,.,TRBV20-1,CSASRGGTGELFF,TGCAGTGCTTCAAGAGGCGGAACCGGGGAGCTGTTTTTT
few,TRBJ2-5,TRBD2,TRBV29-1,CSVDGRAAQYF,TGCAGCGTTGACGGGAGGGCGGCCCAGTACTTC
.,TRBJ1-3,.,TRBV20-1,CSAKTGSGNTIYF,TGCAGTGCAAAGACGGGGTCTGGAAACACCATATATTTT
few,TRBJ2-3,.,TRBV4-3,CASSKGQGPDTQYF,TGCGCCAGCAGCAAAGGGCAGGGGCCAGATACGCAGTATTTT
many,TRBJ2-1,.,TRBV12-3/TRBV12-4,CASTLDSNRGNEQFF,TGTGCCAGCACCTTGGACTCCAATCGCGGGAATGAGCAGTTCTTC
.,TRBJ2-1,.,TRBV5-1,CASSLAPRINEQFF,TGCGCCAGCAGCTTGGCACCGCGCATCAATGAGCAGTTCTTC
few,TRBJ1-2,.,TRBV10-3,CAISPDQGSNYGYTF,TGTGCCATCAGTCCCGACCAGGGATCGAACTATGGCTACACCTTC
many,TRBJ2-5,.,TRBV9,CASSVSGYQETQYF,TGTGCCAGCAGCGTATCGGGGTACCAAGAGACCCAGTACTTC
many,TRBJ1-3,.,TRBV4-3,CASSHSYPSSGNTIYF,TGCGCCAGCAGCCACTCCTACCCGAGCTCTGGAAACACCATATATTTT
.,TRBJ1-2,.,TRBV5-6,CASSFKGTDYGYTF,TGTGCCAGCAGCTTCAAGGGTACGGACTATGGCTACACCTTC
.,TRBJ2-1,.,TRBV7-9,CASSLSLTGQFF,TGTGCCAGCAGCTTATCCCTCACCGGGCAGTTCTTC
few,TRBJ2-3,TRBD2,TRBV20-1,CSAGWRGVADTQYF,TGCAGTGCTGGATGGCGGGGGGTGGCAGATACGCAGTATTTT
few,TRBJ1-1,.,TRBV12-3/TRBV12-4,CASQDQSNTEAFF,TGTGCCAGCCAGGATCAGTCGAACACTGAAGCTTTCTTT